The 24 T cell receptor beta chains below come from one sample, sequenced in a study of CD8 T cells in Susac syndrome. Random hexamers were used to reverse transcribe the RNA input (about 0.5 to 1 ug). TCRdb re-called the immunoSEQ multiplex PCR reads with MiXCR, one entry per CDR3 protein. In the table there are over 150,000 distinct CDR3 sequences, roughly 94% of which are singletons. Sequenced: CD4+ T cells from PBMCs. These receptors came from a human donor with Susac syndrome.

The rearrangement uses TRBV30 and TRBJ1-1; TRBD1 is a possible D gene (6 bases). The CDR3 is 13 residues long. Trimming cost V 5 bases and J 4 bases, with 14 bases left between them. Germline values: CDR1 GTSNPN, CDR2 SVGIG (reference sequence). The CDR3 coding sequence is TGTGCCTGGGCGGACAGTACCTTCACTGAAGCTTTCTTT. Its translation: CAWADSTFTEAFF.

This clonotype occurred once. The chain uses TRBV7-3 and TRBJ1-1; the D is unclear. V lost 2 bases to trimming and J lost 5 bases, with 9 bases between them. The germline V gene encodes CDR1 SGHTA and CDR2 FQGTGA. The CDR3 spans 13 residues. CDR3 residues: CASSLSVETEAFF. DNA of the CDR3: TGTGCCAGCAGCTTATCGGTGGAAACTGAAGCTTTCTTT.

This chain uses TRBV6-1 with TRBJ2-4, with 11 bases identical to TRBD2. This CDR3 spans 17 amino acids. Germline V gene data show CDR1 as MNHNS and CDR2 as SASEGT. Germline trimming cut 4 bases from V and 0 bases from J; bases unmatched to any gene: 5. CDR3 in amino acids: CASSGGTSGIAKNIQYF. In nucleotides, the CDR3 is TGTGCCAGCAGTGGCGGGACTAGCGGAATAGCCAAAAACATTCAGTACTTC.

The chain carries TRBV4-3 and TRBJ1-4; D gene uncertain. Looked up from germline, CDR1 is LGHNA and CDR2 is YSLEER. This CDR3 comprises 15 residues. V dropped 0 bases and J dropped 8 bases, with 13 bases sitting between them. CDR3 DNA sequence: TGCGCCAGCAGCCAAGATTTGAGCAGTGTAGAAAAACTGTTTTTT. It codes for CASSQDLSSVEKLFF.

The J gene is TRBJ2-3, the V gene TRBV29-1; D gene ambiguous. The germline CDR1 and CDR2 sequences are SQVTM and ANQGSEA. There are 13 residues in the CDR3. The V and J ends lost 7 bases and 4 bases respectively, with 15 bases between them. The CDR3 spells CSALVGSSDTQYF. The DNA of the CDR3 is TGCAGCGCCCTCGTAGGCAGCTCAGATACGCAGTATTTT.

V gene TRBV6-6 combines with J gene TRBJ1-1, with D perhaps matching TRBD1 (5 bases). The V gene lost 0 bases and the J gene lost 7 bases, with 15 bases spanning the gap. The CDR3 covers 15 residues. Germline V gene lookup returns CDR1 MNHNY and CDR2 SVGAGI (reference sequence). The CDR3 coding sequence is TGTGCCAGCAGTTACTCGATAGTTCAGGGTTATGAAGCTTTCTTT. Its protein is CASSYSIVQGYEAFF.

The V gene is TRBV20-1, the J gene TRBJ2-5; tentative D call: TRBD2 (6 bases). This CDR3 has 16 residues. Germline V gene data show CDR1 as DFQATT and CDR2 as SNEGSKA (reference sequence). V dropped 0 bases and J dropped 2 bases, with 16 bases sitting between them. The CDR3 protein is CSARDPGRMGQETQYF. DNA for the CDR3: TGCAGTGCTAGAGACCCCGGGAGAATGGGGCAAGAGACCCAGTACTTC.

V gene TRBV20-1 combines with J gene TRBJ1-5; a possible D gene is TRBD1 (6 bases). This CDR3 is built from 15 residues. Germline CDR1 reads DFQATT; CDR2 reads SNEGSKA (reference sequence). V lost 3 bases and J 3 bases, leaving 15 bases between the germline ends. CDR3 nucleotide sequence: TGCAGTGCTAGTTTAAAACAGGGCTACAATCAGCCCCAGCATTTT. It codes for CSASLKQGYNQPQHF.

This chain connects TRBV30 to TRBJ1-1, with D uncertain. The CDR3 contains 13 residues. Trimming took off 5 bases at V and 0 bases at J, with 10 bases between the two ends. Per the germline V gene, CDR1 is GTSNPN and CDR2 is SVGIG (reference sequence). CDR3 amino acids: CAWEPAVNTEAFF. CDR3 DNA: TGTGCCTGGGAACCCGCAGTGAACACTGAAGCTTTCTTT.

The chain recombines TRBV7-2 with TRBJ2-5; 8 positions agree with TRBD2. Germline trimming cut 0 bases from V and 5 bases from J; bases unmatched to any gene: 8. The CDR3 has 16 residues. Germline V CDR1 and CDR2: SGHTA, FQGNSA. The CDR3 DNA follows: TGTGCCAGCAGCTTAGCAGCGGGGGCCCTCCAGGAGACCCAGTACTTC. Protein sequence: CASSLAAGALQETQYF. Full variable domain (missing parts from reference TRBV7-2 and TRBJ2-5): GAGVSQSPSNKVTEKGKDVELRCDPISGHTALYWYRQSLGQGLEFLIYFQGNSAPDKSGLPSDRFSAERTGGSVSTLTIQRTQQEDSAVYLCASSLAAGALQETQYFGPGTRLLVL.

J is TRBJ2-1 and V is TRBV20-1, with TRBD2 matching over 7 bases. V shed 3 bases and J 8 bases; nucleotides not matched to a gene: 13. This CDR3 comprises 15 residues. Germline-derived CDR1 and CDR2 are DFQATT and SNEGSKA (reference sequence). This CDR3 is CSASGPGGKNYEQFF. The CDR3 DNA sequence: TGCAGTGCTAGTGGTCCGGGAGGAAAGAACTATGAGCAGTTCTTC.

The chain has TRBV20-1 and TRBJ1-3, with no clear D. Germline V gives CDR1 DFQATT, CDR2 SNEGSKA (reference sequence). This CDR3 has 14 amino acids. Trimming pared 3 bases from V and 0 bases from J, leaving 9 bases between. The CDR3 here is CSASRELSGNTIYF. The CDR3 DNA sequence: TGCAGTGCTAGTCGGGAACTCTCTGGAAACACCATATATTTT.

The chain is built from TRBV7-2 and TRBJ2-5; the D call may be TRBD1 or TRBD2 (5 bases each). The germline V gene has CDR1 SGHTA and CDR2 FQGNSA. Trimming took 8 bases from V and 7 from J, leaving 14 bases between them. The CDR3 is 12 residues long. The CDR3 sequence: CASAGRDGTQYF. The DNA for the CDR3 is TGTGCCAGCGCCGGCAGGGACGGGACCCAGTACTTC.

The chain couples TRBV30 to TRBJ1-1; D gene ambiguous. The V end was cut by 2 bases, the J end by 4 bases, with 11 bases between. This CDR3 contains 13 residues. The germline V gene encodes CDR1 GTSNPN and CDR2 SVGIG (reference sequence). CDR3: CAWSLKITTEAFF. The CDR3 DNA reads as TGTGCCTGGAGTCTAAAGATTACCACTGAAGCTTTCTTT.

The V and J genes are TRBV28 and TRBJ1-2, with D unclear. CDR1 is MDHEN, CDR2 SYDVKM, per germline. CDR3 size: 14 residues. V dropped 6 bases and J dropped 0 bases, with 11 bases sitting between them. CDR3 bases: TGTGCCAGCAGGACCCGAACTACTAACTATGGCTACACCTTC. This codes for CASRTRTTNYGYTF.

The V gene is TRBV27, the J gene TRBJ2-5; D remains unclear. There are 13 residues in the CDR3. CDR1 is MNHEY, CDR2 SMNVEV, per germline (reference sequence). V lost 5 bases and J lost 5, with 12 bases in between. The CDR3: CASSRREFETQYF. The DNA of the CDR3 is TGTGCCAGCAGTCGAAGGGAATTTGAGACCCAGTACTTC.

The chain joins TRBV6-5 to TRBJ1-6; 7 bases align to TRBD1. The germline V gene has CDR1 MNHEY and CDR2 SVGAGI. The CDR3 is 16 residues long. Germline trimming cut 0 bases from V and 5 bases from J; bases unmatched to any gene: 4. The CDR3 sequence: CASSYSRQGHNSPLHF. The DNA for the CDR3 is TGTGCCAGCAGTTACTCGAGACAGGGACATAATTCACCCCTCCACTTT.

The chain couples TRBV28 to TRBJ1-5; D is ambiguous. Germline-derived CDR1 and CDR2 are MDHEN and SYDVKM. V lost 4 bases and J 4 bases, leaving 8 bases between the germline ends. This CDR3 is 13 amino acids long. CDR3 in amino acids: CASSSPNNQPQHF. CDR3 sequence (DNA): TGTGCCAGCAGTTCCCCCAATAATCAGCCCCAGCATTTT. Full variable domain (outside the CDR3, taken from reference TRBV28 and TRBJ1-5): DVKVTQSSRYLVKRTGEKVFLECVQDMDHENMFWYRQDPGLGLRLIYFSYDVKMKEKGDIPEGYSVSREKKERFSLILESASTNQTSMYLCASSSPNNQPQHFGDGTRLSIL.

The rearrangement joins TRBV12-3 or TRBV12-4 to TRBJ2-1, with 7 bases matching TRBD2. The ends lost 5 bases at V and 10 bases at J; junction bases unmatched: 8. CDR3 length: 13 residues. CDR3 region: CASSRAGVGEQFF. The DNA for the CDR3 is TGTGCCAGCAGTCGTGCGGGAGTGGGAGAGCAGTTCTTC.

The chain links TRBV28 to TRBJ2-7, with 8 nucleotides matching TRBD2. Germline V gene lookup returns CDR1 MDHEN and CDR2 SYDVKM. There are 16 residues in the CDR3. The V segment lost 3 bases and the J segment 0 bases; nucleotides outside the gene matches: 7. The CDR3 loop reads CASSFLGGRSSYEQYF. The CDR3 DNA sequence: TGTGCCAGCAGTTTTTTAGGCGGGAGGAGCTCCTACGAGCAGTACTTC.

The genes are TRBV12-3 or TRBV12-4 and TRBJ2-1, with 7 bases fitting TRBD1. V lost 4 bases to trimming and J lost 9 bases; unmatched junction nucleotides: 12. This CDR3 comprises 15 residues. The DNA for the CDR3 is TGTGCCAGCAGTTCCTCGGGACAGACCCCGATTGAGCAGTTCTTC. It translates to CASSSSGQTPIEQFF.

The chain recombines TRBV12-3 or TRBV12-4 with TRBJ1-5, with a possible D match to TRBD1 (5 bases). There are 14 residues in the CDR3. Trimming removed 4 bases from V and 5 bases from J, with 12 bases in between. CDR3 residues: CASSSGRGDQPQHF. The CDR3 DNA sequence: TGTGCCAGCAGTTCGGGACGAGGGGATCAGCCCCAGCATTTT.

For the CDR3, the DNA is TGTGCCAGCAGCCCCAGAAGTCAACACGAGCAGTACTTC. This encodes CASSPRSQHEQYF. This chain links TRBV7-2 with TRBJ2-7; no firm D call. V was pared by 5 bases and J by 5 bases, with 13 bases between. CDR1 SGHTA and CDR2 FQGNSA come from the germline V gene. The CDR3 runs 13 residues.

The V gene is TRBV7-2, the J gene TRBJ2-7, with 7 bases aligning to TRBD2. The V segment lost 0 bases and the J segment 2 bases; nucleotides outside the gene matches: 7. CDR1 is SGHTA and CDR2 is FQGNSA in the germline V gene. CDR3 length: 16 amino acids. The CDR3 is CASSLAVGGGAYEQYF. In nucleotides, the CDR3 is TGTGCCAGCAGCTTAGCTGTTGGTGGGGGGGCCTACGAGCAGTACTTC.